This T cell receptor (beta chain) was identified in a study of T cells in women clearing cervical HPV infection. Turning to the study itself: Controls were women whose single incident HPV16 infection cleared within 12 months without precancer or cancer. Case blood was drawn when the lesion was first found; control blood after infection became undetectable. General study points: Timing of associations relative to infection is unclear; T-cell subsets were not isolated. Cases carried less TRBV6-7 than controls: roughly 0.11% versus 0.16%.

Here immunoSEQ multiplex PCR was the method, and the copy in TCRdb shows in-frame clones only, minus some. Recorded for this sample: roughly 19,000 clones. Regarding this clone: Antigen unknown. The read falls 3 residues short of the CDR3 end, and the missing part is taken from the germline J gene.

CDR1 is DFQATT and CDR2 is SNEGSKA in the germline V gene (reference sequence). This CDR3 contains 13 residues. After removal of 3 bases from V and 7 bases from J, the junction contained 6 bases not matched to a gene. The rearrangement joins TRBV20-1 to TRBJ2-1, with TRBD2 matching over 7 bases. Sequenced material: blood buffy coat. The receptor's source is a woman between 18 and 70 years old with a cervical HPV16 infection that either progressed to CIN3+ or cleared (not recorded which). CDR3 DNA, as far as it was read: TGCAGTGCTAGGGCGGGAGTAGTAAATGAG. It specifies CSARAGVVNE. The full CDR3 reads CSARAGVVNEQFF.